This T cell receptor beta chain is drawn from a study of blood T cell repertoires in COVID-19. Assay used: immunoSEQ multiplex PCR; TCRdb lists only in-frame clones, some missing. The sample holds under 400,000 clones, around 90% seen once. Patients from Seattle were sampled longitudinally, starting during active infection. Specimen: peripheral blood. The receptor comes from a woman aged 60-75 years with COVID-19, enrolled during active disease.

In nucleotides, the CDR3 is TGTGCCAGCAGTTACTCGACAGGCTCCCTCTACGAGCAGTACTTC. Its translation: CASSYSTGSLYEQYF. V gene TRBV6-5 combines with J gene TRBJ2-7; weak D call: TRBD1 (6 bases). V dropped 0 bases and J dropped 3 bases, with 12 bases sitting between them. The CDR3 is made up of 15 amino acids. Germline values: CDR1 MNHEY, CDR2 SVGAGI.